These 28 T cell receptor beta chains were sequenced from one sample in a study of cytomegalovirus exposure and HLA in healthy donors. With 60 Vbeta and 13 Jbeta primers, the PCR was carried out. Measured with immunoSEQ multiplex PCR; TCRdb has only the in-frame clones, and not every one. This table holds 100,000 or so clones, approximately 80% found once. Material for sequencing was PBMCs. Receptor source: a man aged 25-40 years in good health and CMV-seronegative.

V is TRBV14 and J is TRBJ2-7; D may be TRBD2 (6 bases). Looked up from germline, CDR1 is SGHDN and CDR2 is FVKESK. The CDR3 extends over 17 amino acids. V lost 4 bases, J lost 3 bases, and 22 bases lay in between. CDR3 bases: TGTGCCAGCAGCCGTCGCGGGGACCTAAAATTGGTCTACGAGCAGTACTTC. Translated, it gives CASSRRGDLKLVYEQYF.

The rearrangement joins TRBV28 to TRBJ2-7, with D possibly TRBD1 on 5 matching bases. Germline V gene data show CDR1 as MDHEN and CDR2 as SYDVKM. V was cut by 3 bases and J by 5 bases, with 14 bases left in between. CDR3 length: 14 amino acids. The CDR3 spells CASSFPGHNHEQYF. Written as DNA, the CDR3 is TGTGCCAGCAGTTTCCCCGGACACAACCACGAGCAGTACTTC.

The J gene is TRBJ1-2, the V gene TRBV6-1; a possible D gene is TRBD1 (5 bases). Trimming stripped 4 bases from V and 4 bases from J, with 10 bases between. Germline lookup yields CDR1 MNHNS and CDR2 SASEGT. The CDR3 is 13 residues long. DNA of the CDR3: TGTGCCAGCAGTGGGGGGGTATCCTATGGCTACACCTTC. Encoded protein: CASSGGVSYGYTF.

This clone came up a few times. The rearrangement uses TRBV5-4 and TRBJ1-4; 7 bases line up with TRBD1. The CDR3 sequence is 15 residues long. Unmatched junction bases numbered 10, after V lost 4 bases and J lost 7 bases. CDR1 SGHNT and CDR2 YYREEE come from the germline V gene (reference sequence). CDR3 amino acids: CASSVDRKGSEKLFF. CDR3 bases: TGTGCCAGCAGCGTGGACAGGAAGGGTAGTGAAAAACTGTTTTTT.

This clone was counted a few times. The chain links TRBV28 to TRBJ1-3; D is unresolved. Trimming took 5 bases from V and 0 from J, leaving 11 bases between them. CDR1 and CDR2 (germline): MDHEN, SYDVKM. CDR3 size: 15 residues. Written as DNA, the CDR3 is TGTGCCAGCAGTGTATATGGCTTCTCTGGAAACACCATATATTTT. This encodes CASSVYGFSGNTIYF.

The chain has TRBV11-2 and TRBJ2-7, with 9 bases that match TRBD2. Germline V lookup: CDR1 SGHAT, CDR2 FQNNGV. The CDR3 contains 16 residues. V gave up 3 bases and J gave up 2 bases; unmatched junction bases: 8. The CDR3 DNA is TGTGCCAGCAGCTTCTCGGGGACTAGCTCTCCCTACGAGCAGTACTTC. It yields the protein CASSFSGTSSPYEQYF.

In this sample, this clone turned up a few times. The chain carries TRBV9 and TRBJ2-7, with D possibly matching TRBD1 (5 bases). The germline gives CDR1 SGDLS, CDR2 YYNGEE. The germline V and J ends were trimmed by 2 bases and 4 bases, with 10 bases remaining between them. CDR3 length equals 13 residues. The CDR3: CASSVNGHYEQYF. As DNA, the CDR3 is TGTGCCAGCAGCGTTAACGGACATTACGAGCAGTACTTC.

The CDR3 bases are TGCGCCAGCAGCTTGGCCGGACTAGCGCAGAATGAGCAGTTCTTC. The encoded protein is CASSLAGLAQNEQFF. The V call is TRBV5-1, the J call TRBJ2-1, with 9 bases that match TRBD2. Trimming removed 0 bases from V and 7 bases from J; junction bases left unmatched: 5. From germline, CDR1 is SGHRS and CDR2 YFSETQ. There are 15 residues in the CDR3.

CDR3 region: CASSYSGTGIQYF. The DNA for the CDR3 is TGTGCCAGCAGCTATTCCGGGACAGGGATTCAGTACTTC. J is TRBJ2-4 and V is TRBV5-4, with TRBD1 matching over 9 bases. With 3 bases clipped from V and 10 bases from J, the junction kept 5 bases outside the gene matches. The CDR3 spans 13 residues. Germline V CDR1 and CDR2: SGHNT, YYREEE (reference sequence).

This chain uses TRBV5-5 with TRBJ2-1; 7 bases agree with TRBD2. The CDR3 covers 16 residues. V trimming: 4 bases; J trimming: 7 bases; junction bases outside the gene matches: 14. The germline V gene has CDR1 SGHKS and CDR2 YYEKEE (reference sequence). The CDR3 DNA sequence: TGTGCCAGCAGCCTCCAGGCCTTTGCGGGAGCTAATGAGCAGTTCTTC. Amino acids: CASSLQAFAGANEQFF. Full variable domain (remainder filled in from reference TRBV5-5 and TRBJ2-1): DAGVTQSPTHLIKTRGQQVTLRCSPISGHKSVSWYQQVLGQGPQFIFQYYEKEERGRGNFPDRFSARQFPNYSSELNVNALLLGDSALYLCASSLQAFAGANEQFFGPGTRLTVL.

The V and J genes are TRBV30 and TRBJ2-2; 7 nucleotides match TRBD2. V shed 3 bases, J shed 1 base, and the junction held 2 bases outside the gene matches. This CDR3 is built from 14 residues. The germline CDR1 and CDR2 sequences are GTSNPN and SVGIG (reference sequence). CDR3 residues: CAWRSGMNTGELFF. CDR3 coding DNA: TGTGCCTGGAGGAGCGGGATGAACACCGGGGAGCTGTTTTTT.

The gene calls are TRBV5-5 and TRBJ1-1; no clear D gene. Germline CDR1 and CDR2: SGHKS and YYEKEE (reference sequence). V was clipped by 0 bases and J by 1 base, with 10 bases between them. The CDR3 length is 15 residues. CDR3 sequence reads: CASSLVPGGNTEAFF. CDR3 coding DNA: TGTGCCAGCAGCTTGGTCCCGGGTGGGAACACTGAAGCTTTCTTT.

The J gene is TRBJ2-5, the V gene TRBV7-9; the match to TRBD2 covers 13 bases. Germline assignment: CDR1 SEHNR and CDR2 FQNEAQ (reference sequence). The CDR3 has 17 residues. J lost 2 bases, V lost 1 base, and 4 bases had no gene match. The CDR3 nucleotides are TGTGCCAGCAGCTTAGGACTAGCGGGGGGCTTACAAGAGACCCAGTACTTC. Protein: CASSLGLAGGLQETQYF.

This clone has just one count. The V and J genes are TRBV7-2 and TRBJ2-1; 13 bases match TRBD2. The CDR3 sequence is 17 residues long. From germline, CDR1 is SGHTA and CDR2 FQGNSA. With 0 bases clipped from V and 4 bases from J, the junction kept 3 bases outside the gene matches. CDR3 DNA sequence: TGTGCCAGCAGCTTAGCGGGACTAGCGGGGACTTACAATGAGCAGTTCTTC. It is translated as CASSLAGLAGTYNEQFF.

This clone was detected a few times. The chain recombines TRBV9 with TRBJ2-7; 11 bases are shared with TRBD2. The junction had 0 bases not matched to a gene; V was cut back by 0 bases and J by 4 bases. Germline CDR1 reads SGDLS; CDR2 reads YYNGEE. This CDR3 contains 14 residues. CDR3 sequence (DNA): TGTGCCAGCAGCGTAGCTAGCGGGAGGTACGAGCAGTACTTC. This encodes CASSVASGRYEQYF.

V and J are TRBV2 and TRBJ2-2, with D perhaps matching TRBD1 (5 bases). The CDR3 extends over 14 amino acids. The germline V and J ends were trimmed by 11 bases and 5 bases, with 18 bases remaining between them. From germline, CDR1 is SNHLY and CDR2 FYNNEI. CDR3 amino acids: CASHQGLWTGELFF. In DNA form, the CDR3 reads TGTGCCTCCCACCAGGGATTGTGGACCGGGGAGCTGTTTTTT.

This clone was seen more than once but under ten times. The chain combines TRBV27 with TRBJ2-2; unclear D gene. V dropped 7 bases and J dropped 1 base, with 10 bases sitting between them. Germline assignment: CDR1 MNHEY and CDR2 SMNVEV (reference sequence). This CDR3 spans 14 amino acids. CDR3 loop: CASTAALNTGELFF. In DNA, the CDR3 is TGTGCCAGCACGGCGGCGCTGAACACCGGGGAGCTGTTTTTT.

The rearrangement joins TRBV18 to TRBJ1-2; no clear D gene. The CDR3 is 15 amino acids. The germline gives CDR1 KGHSH, CDR2 LQKENI. Trimming shortened V by 3 bases and J by 4 bases, and 15 bases separated the two germline ends. Here the CDR3 reads CASSPPAGGGYGYTF. The CDR3 nucleotides read TGTGCCAGCTCACCCCCAGCGGGTGGTGGCTATGGCTACACCTTC. Supplemented by reference TRBV18 and TRBJ1-2, the full variable domain reads NAGVMQNPRHLVRRRGQEARLRCSPMKGHSHVYWYRQLPEEGLKFMVYLQKENIIDESGMPKERFSAEFPKEGPSILRIQQVVRGDSAAYFCASSPPAGGGYGYTFGSGTRLTVV.

This clone came up a few times. This chain joins TRBV7-2 and TRBJ2-3, with D unclear. CDR3 size: 11 residues. Trimming left V 3 bases short and J 5 bases short, with 3 bases between. The germline CDR1 and CDR2 sequences are SGHTA and FQGNSA. The CDR3 sequence: CASSFLDTQYF. As DNA, the CDR3 is TGTGCCAGCAGCTTTCTAGATACGCAGTATTTT.

The genes are TRBV11-2 and TRBJ2-1, with unresolved D. Trimming shortened V by 0 bases and J by 14 bases, and 14 bases separated the two germline ends. The CDR3 has 13 amino acids. CDR1 is SGHAT, CDR2 FQNNGV, per germline. The CDR3 bases are TGTGCCAGCAGCTTAGATCTTGGTGTATCAGAGTTCTTC. Translation: CASSLDLGVSEFF.

The chain couples TRBV7-6 to TRBJ1-4; 9 bases align to TRBD1. Germline CDR1 reads SGHVS; CDR2 reads FNYEAQ. CDR3 length: 15 amino acids. The trim removed 5 bases at V and 7 bases at J, leaving 8 bases unmatched. This CDR3 reads CASSQQGAFGEKLFF. The CDR3 DNA reads TGTGCCAGCAGCCAACAGGGGGCATTTGGTGAAAAACTGTTTTTT. Together with reference TRBV7-6 and TRBJ1-4, the CDR3 gives the full variable domain: GAGVSQSPRYKVTKRGQDVALRCDPISGHVSLYWYRQALGQGPEFLTYFNYEAQQDKSGLPNDRFSAERPEGSISTLTIQRTEQRDSAMYRCASSQQGAFGEKLFFGSGTQLSVL.

The table lists this clone with a count of one. The chain joins TRBV7-9 to TRBJ1-6, with 7 bases that match TRBD1. V gave up 0 bases and J gave up 7 bases; unmatched junction bases: 9. Germline V CDR1 and CDR2: SEHNR, FQNEAQ (reference sequence). The CDR3 spans 17 residues. Here the CDR3 reads CASSLALTQGENSPLHF. For the CDR3, the DNA is TGTGCCAGCAGCTTAGCCCTCACGCAGGGGGAGAATTCACCCCTCCACTTT.

V is TRBV9 and J is TRBJ2-5; TRBD1 matches 12 bases. Germline V gene data show CDR1 as SGDLS and CDR2 as YYNGEE. The V gene end was trimmed by 4 bases and the J gene end by 1 base; junction bases not matched to a gene: 11. The CDR3 runs 18 residues. CDR3 in DNA: TGTGCCAGCAGCACCGGGACAGGGGGCATTGGTGTCCAAGAGACCCAGTACTTC. Amino acid sequence: CASSTGTGGIGVQETQYF.

V gene TRBV4-1 combines with J gene TRBJ2-5; 7 bases are a match to TRBD1. The J call may be wrong; the DNA end is better matched by TRBJ2-7. The germline gives CDR1 MGHRA, CDR2 YSYEKL. There are 13 residues in the CDR3. In nucleotides, the CDR3 is TGCGCCAGCAGCCGCCCCGGGACAGACGAGCAGTACTTC. Residues: CASSRPGTDEQYF.

The J gene is TRBJ2-7, the V gene TRBV19, with 9 bases fitting TRBD1. V was pared by 4 bases and J by 5 bases, with 6 bases of the junction left unmatched. Germline V gene data show CDR1 as LNHDA and CDR2 as SQIVND (reference sequence). CDR3 length equals 14 residues. CDR3 residues: CASSKDRGNDEQYF. In DNA form, the CDR3 reads TGTGCCAGTAGTAAGGACAGGGGCAACGACGAGCAGTACTTC.

The chain carries TRBV7-2 and TRBJ2-3; TRBD2 matches 9 bases. CDR3 size: 17 residues. Germline trimming cut 0 bases from V and 6 bases from J; bases unmatched to any gene: 10. CDR1 is SGHTA and CDR2 is FQGNSA in the germline V gene. CDR3 region: CASSLAPAGGAGDTQYF. The CDR3 DNA reads TGTGCCAGCAGCTTAGCCCCTGCGGGGGGGGCCGGGGATACGCAGTATTTT.

The rearrangement links TRBV29-1 to TRBJ1-2, with TRBD1 matching 8 bases. The CDR3 consists of 13 residues. V lost 2 bases and J lost 3; bases outside the gene matches: 2. The germline V gene encodes CDR1 SQVTM and CDR2 ANQGSEA. The CDR3 nucleotides are TGCAGCGTTGAAACCAGGGGGCACTATGGCTACACCTTC. It translates to CSVETRGHYGYTF.

J is TRBJ2-5 and V is TRBV14; no definite D call. Germline V CDR1 and CDR2: SGHDN, FVKESK. The CDR3 consists of 14 residues. V shed 1 base and J shed 5 bases, with 11 bases lying between them. CDR3 sequence reads: CASSQVRSVETQYF. Here the CDR3 DNA reads TGTGCCAGCAGCCAAGTCAGGTCGGTTGAGACCCAGTACTTC.